The sequence of this T cell receptor (beta chain) was determined in a study of T cells in Graves' hyperthyroidism and ophthalmopathy. Worth noting for this clonotype: Its antigen is still unknown.

Study-wide findings and caveats: Among clonotypes expanded in thyroid above 0.001, most were also found in blood.

This CDR3 is 14 amino acids long. Germline CDR1 and CDR2: SNHLY and FYNNEI. V lost 7 bases to trimming and J lost 8 bases, with 17 bases between them. RNA transcripts gave rise to amplified TCR beta CDR3 regions. TCR CDR3 regions were first amplified by RT-PCR with HTBI primers. TCRdb fed the multiplex PCR reads into MiXCR, producing one record per CDR3 protein. The table includes about 660,000 distinct CDR3 sequences, just under 45% detected once. The sequenced material came from peripheral blood or thyroid tissue (not recorded which). The V and J genes are TRBV2 and TRBJ1-4; D gene uncertain. This receptor was taken from an adult man with Graves' disease, either hyperthyroidism or ophthalmopathy (not recorded which). The CDR3 DNA is TGTGCCAGCACCCCAACGAGGGCATCCGAAAAACTGTTTTTT. It codes for CASTPTRASEKLFF.